The 9 T cell receptor beta chains in this list originate from one sample, sequenced in a study of T cell responses to AZD1222 COVID-19 vaccine. TCRdb keeps only in-frame clones here, not all; method: immunoSEQ multiplex PCR. The sample yields some 120,000 clones, less than 95% seen once. The sample was peripheral blood, taken on day 0 of AZD1222 vaccination. These receptors came from an adult in good health.

The chain links TRBV10-2 to TRBJ1-1; D possibly corresponds to TRBD1 (6 bases). V lost 8 bases and J lost 0, with 10 bases in between. Germline V CDR1 and CDR2: WSHSY, SAAADI. The CDR3 has 13 amino acids. As DNA, the CDR3 is TGCGCCAGCGGGGGGGCAGTGAACACTGAAGCTTTCTTT. This sequence encodes CASGGAVNTEAFF.

V is TRBV6-6 and J is TRBJ2-2; TRBD1 or TRBD2 may be the D gene (5 bases each). Trimming cost V 6 bases and J 6 bases, with 14 bases left between them. CDR3 length equals 14 residues. Germline CDR1 and CDR2: MNHNY and SVGAGI (reference sequence). CDR3 amino acids: CASRAFGDAGELFF. The CDR3 DNA follows: TGTGCCAGCAGGGCCTTCGGGGACGCCGGGGAGCTGTTTTTT.

This chain joins TRBV9 and TRBJ2-1, with no clear D. Germline CDR1 is SGDLS and CDR2 is YYNGEE. The V end was cut by 4 bases, the J end by 8 bases, with 13 bases between. CDR3 length equals 13 residues. In nucleotides, the CDR3 is TGTGCCAGCAGCCCCCAAAGAAGCGATGAGCAGTTCTTC. Its translation is CASSPQRSDEQFF.

This chain connects TRBV5-1 to TRBJ1-4; D unclear. Germline V gene data show CDR1 as SGHRS and CDR2 as YFSETQ. This CDR3 spans 15 amino acids. The V gene lost 6 bases and the J gene lost 1 base, with 13 bases spanning the gap. The CDR3 DNA reads TGCGCCAGCAAAATGAACGGTTTAACTAATGAAAAACTGTTTTTT. Protein product: CASKMNGLTNEKLFF. Drawing the rest from reference TRBV5-1 and TRBJ1-4, the complete variable domain is KAGVTQTPRYLIKTRGQQVTLSCSPISGHRSVSWYQQTPGQGLQFLFEYFSETQRNKGNFPGRFSGRQFSNSRSEMNVSTLELGDSALYLCASKMNGLTNEKLFFGSGTQLSVL.

V and J are TRBV9 and TRBJ2-1; TRBD2 matches at 10 bases. The CDR3 is 18 amino acids. Per the germline V gene, CDR1 is SGDLS and CDR2 is YYNGEE. V shed 0 bases, J shed 3 bases, and the junction held 9 bases outside the gene matches. CDR3 sequence (DNA): TGTGCCAGCAGCGTAGACCCCTTGGCTAGCGGGAGCTACAATGAGCAGTTCTTC. Its protein product is CASSVDPLASGSYNEQFF.

The CDR3 nucleotides are TGTGCCAGCAGTACACAGGGCCCAACCTACGAGCAGTACTTC. As protein: CASSTQGPTYEQYF. The chain carries TRBV28 and TRBJ2-7, with a tentative D call TRBD1 (6 bases). The CDR3 totals 14 residues. Germline loops: CDR1 MDHEN, CDR2 SYDVKM. V dropped 5 bases and J dropped 2 bases, with 13 bases sitting between them.

The chain recombines TRBV7-9 with TRBJ2-7, with 8 bases aligning to TRBD1. V gave up 5 bases and J gave up 3 bases; unmatched junction bases: 3. The CDR3 totals 13 residues. CDR1 is SEHNR, CDR2 FQNEAQ, per germline (reference sequence). The CDR3 sequence is CASSRTGGYEQYF. In DNA form, the CDR3 reads TGTGCCAGCAGCCGAACAGGGGGCTACGAGCAGTACTTC.

This clone was seen many times. This sequence joins TRBV28 and TRBJ2-1; 10 bases match TRBD2. Germline V gene data show CDR1 as MDHEN and CDR2 as SYDVKM. V shed 7 bases, J shed 6 bases, and the junction held 9 bases outside the gene matches. The CDR3 contains 15 residues. The CDR3: CASTVLAGDINEQFF. The CDR3 DNA is TGTGCCAGCACCGTCCTAGCGGGAGATATCAATGAGCAGTTCTTC.

The chain joins TRBV3-1 (or the pseudogene TRBV3-2) to TRBJ2-1; TRBD2 might be the D (6 bases). CDR1 is LGHDT, CDR2 YNNKEL, per germline (reference sequence). V lost 0 bases and J lost 1, with 16 bases in between. The CDR3 has 18 residues. The CDR3 nucleotides read TGTGCCAGCAGCCAAGATGCCCTAGGAGGGAAGTCCTACAATGAGCAGTTCTTC. Protein: CASSQDALGGKSYNEQFF.